This passage covers 30 T cell receptor beta chains from one sample sequenced in a study of STAT5B mutations in CD4+ large granular lymphocyte leukemia. Data came from immunoSEQ multiplex PCR; TCRdb stores just in-frame clones and leaves some out. In the table there are 20,000 to 25,000 clones, 82% of which are singletons. The sequencing sample was made of CD4+ T cells from blood buffy coats. The receptors here all came from a human donor in good health.

The V and J genes are TRBV27 and TRBJ2-7; the match to TRBD2 covers 7 bases. In germline, CDR1 is MNHEY, CDR2 SMNVEV (reference sequence). The CDR3 totals 12 residues. V shed 6 bases, J shed 5 bases, and the junction held 4 bases outside the gene matches. The CDR3 DNA reads as TGTGCCAGCAGCCTCGGGGGGAACGAGCAGTACTTC. Its protein product is CASSLGGNEQYF.

The rearrangement uses TRBV11-2 and TRBJ2-1, with 14 bases lining up with TRBD2. Unmatched junction bases numbered 3, after V lost 1 base and J lost 7 bases. The CDR3 extends over 16 amino acids. The germline gives CDR1 SGHAT, CDR2 FQNNGV. CDR3 protein: CASSLGTSGGLNEQFF. In DNA, the CDR3 is TGTGCCAGCAGCTTAGGGACTAGCGGGGGGTTAAATGAGCAGTTCTTC.

This chain joins TRBV29-1 and TRBJ2-2; D is uncertain. The CDR3 extends over 11 amino acids. Trimming left V 7 bases short and J 3 bases short, with 6 bases between. The germline V gene encodes CDR1 SQVTM and CDR2 ANQGSEA. The CDR3 reads CSAADTGELFF. The CDR3 DNA reads as TGCAGCGCAGCAGACACCGGGGAGCTGTTTTTT.

This clone was detected only once. The chain recombines TRBV7-2 with TRBJ2-2, with 7 bases lining up with TRBD2. The germline V gene has CDR1 SGHTA and CDR2 FQGNSA. The V segment lost 1 base and the J segment 5 bases; nucleotides outside the gene matches: 16. The CDR3 is 19 residues long. The CDR3 DNA follows: TGTGCCAGCAGCTTAGTCTCTTCGGGGGGTAGCGGTGGAACCGGGGAGCTGTTTTTT. The encoded protein is CASSLVSSGGSGGTGELFF.

The genes are TRBV6-1 and TRBJ2-2, with D perhaps TRBD1 or TRBD2 (5 bases each). CDR3 length: 14 residues. Germline V lookup: CDR1 MNHNS, CDR2 SASEGT. V was cut by 7 bases and J by 6 bases, with 15 bases left in between. CDR3 amino acids: CASIRDHAAGELFF. CDR3 in DNA: TGTGCCAGCATCCGGGACCATGCAGCCGGGGAGCTGTTTTTT.

The J gene is TRBJ2-5, the V gene TRBV7-9, with TRBD2 matching 7 bases. J gave up 3 bases and V 3 bases, and 4 bases lay outside the gene matches. The length of the CDR3 is 14 residues. Germline V CDR1 and CDR2: SEHNR, FQNEAQ (reference sequence). CDR3 sequence reads: CASSLSTSKETQYF. The CDR3, as DNA: TGTGCCAGCAGCTTGTCGACTAGCAAAGAGACCCAGTACTTC.

The CDR3 protein is CASSYTPGGQPQHF. The CDR3 DNA reads as TGTGCCAGCAGTTACACCCCAGGGGGCCAGCCCCAGCATTTT. The chain couples TRBV6-6 to TRBJ1-5; 8 bases are a match to TRBD1. Germline V gene sequence: CDR1 MNHNY, CDR2 SVGAGI (reference sequence). With V trimmed by 2 bases and J by 7 bases, 4 bases remained unmatched. There are 14 residues in the CDR3.

As to this clone: The junction shows a germline mismatch at one end, possibly a read error. The J gene is TRBJ1-4, the V gene TRBV11-2; maybe TRBD1 (5 bases). Germline-derived CDR1 and CDR2 are SGHAT and FQNNGV. The CDR3 loop spans 12 amino acids. CDR3 coding DNA: TGTGCCAGCAGCATCGGGACGGAAAGACTGTTTTTT. It is translated as CASSIGTERLFF.

The chain has TRBV28 and TRBJ1-3; D call uncertain. This CDR3 region has 16 residues. Trimming stripped 0 bases from V and 4 bases from J, with 13 bases between. Germline CDR1 is MDHEN and CDR2 is SYDVKM. The DNA of the CDR3 is TGTGCCAGCAGTTTATGGGGGATAGGTCAAGGAAACACCATATATTTT. Translated, it gives CASSLWGIGQGNTIYF.

The chain couples TRBV28 to TRBJ2-2; TRBD1 matches at 10 bases. J gave up 1 base and V 6 bases, and 2 bases lay outside the gene matches. The CDR3 has 15 residues. CDR1 and CDR2 (germline): MDHEN, SYDVKM. The CDR3 spells CASRTGGGNTGELFF. CDR3 DNA sequence: TGTGCCAGCAGGACAGGGGGCGGGAACACCGGGGAGCTGTTTTTT.

This chain connects TRBV5-6 to TRBJ2-3; perhaps TRBD1 as D (5 bases). The V gene's germline CDR1 is SGHDT and CDR2 YYEEEE. Trimming cost V 1 base and J 5 bases, with 5 bases left between them. The CDR3 totals 12 residues. The CDR3, as DNA: TGTGCCAGCAGCTTGCAGGGAGATACGCAGTATTTT. It encodes CASSLQGDTQYF.

The chain is built from TRBV7-2 and TRBJ1-5, with D maybe TRBD1 (5 bases). The V and J ends lost 5 bases and 2 bases respectively, with 13 bases between them. CDR1 SGHTA and CDR2 FQGNSA come from the germline V gene. The CDR3 is 15 residues long. In DNA, the CDR3 is TGTGCCAGCAGCCCAGGGACCGACGGCAATCAGCCCCAGCATTTT. Translating it yields CASSPGTDGNQPQHF. The full variable domain, with the rest looked up from reference TRBV7-2 and TRBJ1-5, is GAGVSQSPSNKVTEKGKDVELRCDPISGHTALYWYRQSLGQGLEFLIYFQGNSAPDKSGLPSDRFSAERTGGSVSTLTIQRTQQEDSAVYLCASSPGTDGNQPQHFGDGTRLSIL.

V gene TRBV10-2 combines with J gene TRBJ2-7, with 10 bases aligning to TRBD2. Germline V gene sequence: CDR1 WSHSY, CDR2 SAAADI. J lost 0 bases, V lost 4 bases, and 6 bases had no gene match. The CDR3 is 16 residues long. The CDR3 DNA is TGCGCCAGCAGTGCTAGCGGGAGTAGCTTCTCCTACGAGCAGTACTTC. As protein: CASSASGSSFSYEQYF.

The V call is TRBV7-8, the J call TRBJ1-1, with D unresolved. Looked up from germline, CDR1 is SGHVS and CDR2 is FQNEAQ. V was pared by 0 bases and J by 4 bases, with 6 bases between. This CDR3 comprises 13 residues. The CDR3 DNA reads as TGTGCCAGCAGCTTAGCTGTCGGCACTGAAGCTTTCTTT. The encoded protein is CASSLAVGTEAFF.

The rearrangement joins TRBV6-6 to TRBJ2-7, with D perhaps matching TRBD2 (6 bases). Trimming took off 6 bases at V and 3 bases at J, with 12 bases between the two ends. The length of the CDR3 is 13 residues. The V gene's germline CDR1 is MNHNY and CDR2 SVGAGI (reference sequence). For the CDR3, the DNA is TGTGCCAGCAGCGGGACTCAAAACTACGAGCAGTACTTC. It translates to CASSGTQNYEQYF.

This clone appeared once. The chain uses TRBV19 and TRBJ2-1, with 9 bases lining up with TRBD1. The CDR3 sequence is 15 residues long. V dropped 2 bases and J dropped 4; count of bases not matched to a gene: 3. Germline CDR1 and CDR2: LNHDA and SQIVND (reference sequence). The CDR3 spells CASSIRQGEYNEQFF. The CDR3 DNA follows: TGTGCCAGTAGTATAAGACAGGGGGAATACAATGAGCAGTTCTTC.

The genes are TRBV5-6 and TRBJ2-7; possibly TRBD1 for D (6 bases). V dropped 2 bases and J dropped 1 base, with 13 bases sitting between them. Per germline, CDR1 SGHDT and CDR2 YYEEEE. This CDR3 has 15 amino acids. DNA of the CDR3: TGTGCCAGCAGCTTCTTAGGGGACACATCCTACGAGCAGTACTTC. Its translation is CASSFLGDTSYEQYF.

This rearrangement joins TRBV4-1 to TRBJ2-3; D perhaps matches TRBD1 (5 bases). The CDR3 covers 15 residues. V lost 2 bases, J lost 7 bases, and 16 bases lay in between. Per the germline V gene, CDR1 is MGHRA and CDR2 is YSYEKL. CDR3 DNA sequence: TGCGCCAGCAGCCAAAAAAGGGGAACCAGCCATACGCAGTATTTT. Protein sequence: CASSQKRGTSHTQYF.

The chain combines TRBV14 with TRBJ2-2; D is ambiguous. In germline, CDR1 is SGHDN, CDR2 FVKESK. V was cut by 1 base and J by 6 bases, with 18 bases left in between. CDR3 length: 17 residues. CDR3 protein: CASSQATISLRPGELFF. CDR3 coding DNA: TGTGCCAGCAGCCAAGCCACGATCAGCTTAAGGCCCGGGGAGCTGTTTTTT.

This chain links TRBV5-1 with TRBJ2-7; tentative D call: TRBD2 (6 bases). Germline CDR1 SGHRS, CDR2 YFSETQ. The germline V and J ends were trimmed by 1 base and 1 base, with 21 bases remaining between them. The CDR3 is 18 amino acids. This CDR3 is CASSLIASASGSSYEQYF. The CDR3 nucleotides are TGCGCCAGCAGCTTGATCGCTTCTGCGAGCGGGTCGTCCTACGAGCAGTACTTC.

The rearrangement uses TRBV29-1 and TRBJ1-2; 8 nucleotides align to TRBD1. Per the germline V gene, CDR1 is SQVTM and CDR2 is ANQGSEA. The V gene end was trimmed by 2 bases and the J gene end by 14 bases; junction bases not matched to a gene: 10. This CDR3 contains 12 residues. CDR3 region: CSVEPQGELRTF. The CDR3 DNA reads as TGCAGCGTTGAACCACAGGGGGAGTTGAGGACCTTC.

This clone showed up just a few times. This chain uses TRBV7-9 with TRBJ1-4; 11 bases are shared with TRBD1. The CDR3 length is 17 residues. After removal of 5 bases from V and 3 bases from J, the junction contained 8 bases not matched to a gene. Germline V gene lookup returns CDR1 SEHNR and CDR2 FQNEAQ (reference sequence). The DNA for the CDR3 is TGTGCCAGCAGCCGGACAGGGGGCTTAGGGGCTAATGAAAAACTGTTTTTT. Protein sequence: CASSRTGGLGANEKLFF. The variable domain in full, with the rest retrieved from reference TRBV7-9 and TRBJ1-4, is DTGVSQNPRHKITKRGQNVTFRCDPISEHNRLYWYRQTLGQGPEFLTYFQNEAQLEKSRLLSDRFSAERPKGSFSTLEIQRTEQGDSAMYLCASSRTGGLGANEKLFFGSGTQLSVL.

The V call is TRBV5-1, the J call TRBJ2-5; 7 nucleotides agree with TRBD1. The CDR3 has 14 amino acids. Losses at the gene ends were 6 bases for V and 2 bases for J; bases not matched to a gene: 7. CDR1 is SGHRS, CDR2 YFSETQ, per germline. CDR3 amino acids: CASNRDRKQETQYF. The CDR3 DNA reads TGCGCCAGCAACCGGGACAGAAAACAAGAGACCCAGTACTTC. The whole variable domain, filled in from reference TRBV5-1 and TRBJ2-5, reads KAGVTQTPRYLIKTRGQQVTLSCSPISGHRSVSWYQQTPGQGLQFLFEYFSETQRNKGNFPGRFSGRQFSNSRSEMNVSTLELGDSALYLCASNRDRKQETQYFGPGTRLLVL.

This sequence joins TRBV4-3 and TRBJ2-2; 7 positions match TRBD1. The V gene's germline CDR1 is LGHNA and CDR2 YSLEER. The CDR3 covers 15 residues. The ends lost 1 base at V and 6 bases at J; junction bases unmatched: 5. CDR3 nucleotide sequence: TGCGCCAGCAGCCAAGCGAGGCAGGGGGCCGGGGAGCTGTTTTTT. Its translation: CASSQARQGAGELFF.

A remark on this clone: The same CDR3 also results from other DNA sequences found in this sample. The chain employs TRBV7-2 and TRBJ2-3, with TRBD1 matching 7 bases. The germline CDR1 and CDR2 sequences are SGHTA and FQGNSA. V was clipped by 5 bases and J by 3 bases; unmatched bases: 11. The CDR3 has 16 residues. CDR3 bases: TGTGCCAGCAGCACAAGGCGACAGGGCGGGACAGATACGCAGTATTTT. Translated: CASSTRRQGGTDTQYF.

The rearrangement joins TRBV5-4 to TRBJ1-6; 7 bases line up with TRBD1. The CDR3 sequence is 13 residues long. Germline assignment: CDR1 SGHNT and CDR2 YYREEE (reference sequence). The V gene end was trimmed by 8 bases and the J gene end by 7 bases; junction bases not matched to a gene: 6. The CDR3 spells CASKGARNSPLHF. CDR3 nucleotides: TGTGCCAGTAAGGGGGCTCGCAATTCACCCCTCCACTTT.

This clone came up once. The chain couples TRBV7-6 to TRBJ1-4, with a possible D match to TRBD1 (5 bases). The V gene's germline CDR1 is SGHVS and CDR2 FNYEAQ. CDR3 length equals 14 residues. V shed 5 bases and J shed 8 bases, with 15 bases lying between them. The CDR3 DNA sequence: TGTGCCAGCAGCCTGGGGGGGGATCCGGAAAAACTGTTTTTT. Translated: CASSLGGDPEKLFF.

This chain links TRBV6-5 with TRBJ2-3, with 9 nucleotides matching TRBD1. The CDR3 is 15 amino acids. Per germline, CDR1 MNHEY and CDR2 SVGAGI. J gave up 4 bases and V 6 bases, and 8 bases lay outside the gene matches. Here the CDR3 reads CASRDGQGRADTQYF. The CDR3 DNA reads as TGTGCCAGCAGGGACGGACAGGGGAGGGCAGATACGCAGTATTTT.

In DNA, the CDR3 is TGTGCCAGCAGCTGGATGAGGGTCGACAATGAGCAGTTCTTC. This translates into CASSWMRVDNEQFF. The chain joins TRBV7-2 to TRBJ2-1; tentative D call: TRBD2 (5 bases). V lost 4 bases and J lost 5, with 12 bases in between. The V gene's germline CDR1 is SGHTA and CDR2 FQGNSA. This CDR3 region has 14 residues.

This clone was seen only a few times. The chain links TRBV5-8 to TRBJ1-6; D ambiguous. The ends were cut back, 1 base at V and 7 bases at J, with 21 bases in the middle. The CDR3 length is 18 residues. CDR1 and CDR2 (germline): SGHTS, YDEGEE. The CDR3 DNA is TGTGCCAGCAGCTTGCGGTGGGGAGCAACAGAACAGAATTCACCCCTCCACTTT. Protein sequence: CASSLRWGATEQNSPLHF.